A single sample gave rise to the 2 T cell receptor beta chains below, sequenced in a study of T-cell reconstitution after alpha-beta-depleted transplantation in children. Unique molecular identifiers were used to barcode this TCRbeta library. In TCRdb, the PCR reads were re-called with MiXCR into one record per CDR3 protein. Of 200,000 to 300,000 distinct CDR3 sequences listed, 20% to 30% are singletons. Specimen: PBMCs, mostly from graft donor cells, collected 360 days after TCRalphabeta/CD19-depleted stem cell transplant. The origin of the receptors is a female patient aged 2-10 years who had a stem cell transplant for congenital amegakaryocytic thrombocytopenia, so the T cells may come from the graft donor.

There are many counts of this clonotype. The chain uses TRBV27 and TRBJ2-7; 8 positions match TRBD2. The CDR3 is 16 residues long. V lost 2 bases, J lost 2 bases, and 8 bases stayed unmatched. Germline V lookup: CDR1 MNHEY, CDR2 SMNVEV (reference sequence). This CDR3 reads CASSLGAGGLTYEQYF. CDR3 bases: TGTGCCAGCAGTTTAGGGGCGGGAGGCCTAACCTACGAGCAGTACTTC.

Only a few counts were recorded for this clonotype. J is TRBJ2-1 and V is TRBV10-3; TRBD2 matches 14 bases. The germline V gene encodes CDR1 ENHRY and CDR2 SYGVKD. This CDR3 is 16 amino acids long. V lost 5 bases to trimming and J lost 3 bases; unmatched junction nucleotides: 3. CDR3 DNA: TGTGCCATCAGTAAAGGACTAGCGGGAGGCTACAATGAGCAGTTCTTC. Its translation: CAISKGLAGGYNEQFF.